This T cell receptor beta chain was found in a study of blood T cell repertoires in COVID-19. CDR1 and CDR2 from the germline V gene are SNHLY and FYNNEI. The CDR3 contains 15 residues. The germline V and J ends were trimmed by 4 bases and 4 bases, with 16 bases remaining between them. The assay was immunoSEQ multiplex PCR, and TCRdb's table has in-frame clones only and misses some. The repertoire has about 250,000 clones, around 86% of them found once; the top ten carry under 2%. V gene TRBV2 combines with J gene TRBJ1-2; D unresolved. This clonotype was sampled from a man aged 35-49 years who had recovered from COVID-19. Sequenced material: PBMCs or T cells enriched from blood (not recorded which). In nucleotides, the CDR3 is TGTGCCAGCAGTGGCCCAGCGGTATACGGCTATGGCTACACCTTC. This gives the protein CASSGPAVYGYGYTF. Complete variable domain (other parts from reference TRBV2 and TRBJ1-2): EPEVTQTPSHQVTQMGQEVILRCVPISNHLYFYWYRQILGQKVEFLVSFYNNEISEKSEIFDDQFSVERPDGSNFTLKIRSTKLEDSAMYFCASSGPAVYGYGYTFGSGTRLTVV.